The present TCR beta chain was sequenced within a study of OX40 agonist ivuxolimab in advanced cancers. Trimming shortened V by 6 bases and J by 6 bases, and 11 bases separated the two germline ends. Germline CDR1 and CDR2: MNHNY and SVGAGI (reference sequence). This CDR3 comprises 12 residues. TCRdb keeps only in-frame clones here, not all; method: immunoSEQ multiplex PCR. In the table there are approximately 61,000 clones, roughly nine tenths of which are singletons. The receptor was derived from an adult with an advanced solid tumor such as melanoma, head and neck, liver or kidney cancer. The sequences come from CD4+ or CD8+ T cells sorted from blood, collected in a trial of the OX40 agonist ivuxolimab. The V gene is TRBV6-6, the J gene TRBJ1-2, with D perhaps matching TRBD1 (5 bases). For the CDR3, the DNA is TGTGCCAGCAGGGGGCCCCGGCATGGCTACACCTTC. Amino acids: CASRGPRHGYTF.